These 27 T cell receptor beta chains came from one sample sequenced in a study of blood T cell repertoires in COVID-19 (dated by TCRdb to 2019 to 2021). Library preparation was by the immunoSEQ multiplex PCR assay. TCRdb obtained this table from immuneACCESS and retained in-frame rearrangements with V and J assigned. These tables miss some clones; where compared with another copy, unresolved V genes account for less than half of the shortfall, and the remainder is unexplained. Within this sample are 190,000 or so clones, with less than 80% of them counted one time only. Of the sample, roughly 13% falls within the top ten clones. Sequenced sample: peripheral blood. Source of these receptors: a man aged 50-60 years who had recovered from COVID-19.

CDR3 amino acids: CASSLDSSTDTQYF. In DNA, the CDR3 is TGTGCCAGCAGCTTGGACAGCTCCACAGATACGCAGTATTTT. The rearrangement links TRBV5-4 to TRBJ2-3; D is unclear. Trimming stripped 0 bases from V and 2 bases from J, with 7 bases between. Per the germline V gene, CDR1 is SGHNT and CDR2 is YYREEE (reference sequence). The CDR3 sequence is 14 residues long.

This sequence joins TRBV3-1 (or the pseudogene TRBV3-2) and TRBJ1-2; TRBD1 matches at 8 bases. CDR1 is LGHDT, CDR2 YNNKEL, per germline (reference sequence). V gave up 0 bases and J gave up 7 bases; unmatched junction bases: 16. The CDR3 has 18 residues. The chain's CDR3 is CASSQDTGGFWGLFGYTF. CDR3 nucleotides: TGTGCCAGCAGCCAAGACACAGGGGGGTTCTGGGGTCTATTTGGCTACACCTTC.

The chain recombines TRBV7-2 with TRBJ1-2; no definite D call. The CDR3 runs 13 residues. Trimming stripped 0 bases from V and 5 bases from J, with 7 bases between. CDR1 and CDR2 from the germline V gene are SGHTA and FQGNSA. CDR3 coding DNA: TGTGCCAGCAGCTTAGCGTCGTTTTATGGCTACACCTTC. Protein product: CASSLASFYGYTF. The complete variable domain, with remaining parts taken from reference TRBV7-2 and TRBJ1-2, reads GAGVSQSPSNKVTEKGKDVELRCDPISGHTALYWYRQSLGQGLEFLIYFQGNSAPDKSGLPSDRFSAERTGGSVSTLTIQRTQQEDSAVYLCASSLASFYGYTFGSGTRLTVV.

This clone was seen a few times. V usage is TRBV9 and J usage is TRBJ1-6; a possible D gene is TRBD1 (5 bases). The CDR3 has 14 amino acids. Trimming took 3 bases from V and 7 from J, leaving 11 bases between them. Germline CDR1 and CDR2: SGDLS and YYNGEE. The CDR3 region has the DNA TGTGCCAGCAGCGCGACCCAGGGAAATTCACCCCTCCACTTT. It translates to CASSATQGNSPLHF. The complete variable domain, with remaining parts taken from reference TRBV9 and TRBJ1-6, reads DSGVTQTPKHLITATGQRVTLRCSPRSGDLSVYWYQQSLDQGLQFLIQYYNGEERAKGNILERFSAQQFPDLHSELNLSSLELGDSALYFCASSATQGNSPLHFGNGTRLTVT.

The rearrangement links TRBV5-1 to TRBJ2-7; TRBD2 is a possible D gene (6 bases). CDR1 is SGHRS, CDR2 YFSETQ, per germline. With 6 bases removed from V and 3 bases from J, the gap between germline ends came to 16 bases. The CDR3 covers 14 residues. The CDR3 here is CASNPGTDSYEQYF. The CDR3 DNA sequence: TGCGCCAGCAACCCCGGGACTGATAGCTACGAGCAGTACTTC.

This clone has only one observation. The CDR3 here is CASSYSASGLNEQFF. In DNA, the CDR3 is TGTGCCAGCAGCTACTCGGCTAGCGGGTTAAATGAGCAGTTCTTC. The chain carries TRBV7-3 and TRBJ2-1, with TRBD2 matching over 8 bases. There are 15 residues in the CDR3. With V trimmed by 4 bases and J by 7 bases, 9 bases remained unmatched. Germline CDR1 is SGHTA and CDR2 is FQGTGA.

The chain couples TRBV4-1 to TRBJ2-5, with TRBD2 identical over 7 bases. This CDR3 spans 15 amino acids. The V segment lost 3 bases and the J segment 5 bases; nucleotides outside the gene matches: 9. Germline CDR1 MGHRA, CDR2 YSYEKL. The CDR3 region is CASSHLLAGLETQYF. The CDR3 DNA is TGCGCCAGCAGCCACCTTTTAGCGGGTTTGGAGACCCAGTACTTC.

J is TRBJ2-1 and V is TRBV27; unclear D gene. CDR1 and CDR2 from the germline V gene are MNHEY and SMNVEV (reference sequence). The CDR3 loop spans 13 amino acids. V was clipped by 8 bases and J by 4 bases, with 12 bases between them. The CDR3 nucleotides read TGTGCCAGCCGGTCGGAGCAATACAATGAGCAGTTCTTC. Amino acid sequence: CASRSEQYNEQFF.

The rearrangement joins TRBV7-3 to TRBJ2-3; 7 bases are shared with TRBD2. This CDR3 spans 15 amino acids. The V and J ends lost 5 bases and 2 bases, in that order; junction bases with no gene match: 7. Germline V gives CDR1 SGHTA, CDR2 FQGTGA. CDR3 residues: CASSPGGRPTDTQYF. Here the CDR3 DNA reads TGTGCCAGCAGCCCCGGGGGGAGACCCACAGATACGCAGTATTTT.

V gene TRBV5-4 combines with J gene TRBJ2-7, with 12 bases fitting TRBD1. Trimming at V came to 4 bases and at J to 6 bases, leaving 8 bases not matched to a gene. The CDR3 totals 15 residues. Germline assignment: CDR1 SGHNT and CDR2 YYREEE (reference sequence). CDR3 region: CASSVAGQGAIEQYF. CDR3 coding DNA: TGTGCCAGCAGCGTTGCGGGACAGGGGGCTATCGAGCAGTACTTC.

V gene TRBV30 combines with J gene TRBJ1-5; 7 positions agree with TRBD1. Germline lookup yields CDR1 GTSNPN and CDR2 SVGIG (reference sequence). J gave up 6 bases and V 2 bases, and 7 bases lay outside the gene matches. This CDR3 comprises 14 residues. The CDR3: CAWSKQGPRQPQHF. CDR3 sequence (DNA): TGTGCCTGGAGTAAACAGGGGCCTCGTCAGCCCCAGCATTTT.

The chain recombines TRBV6-1 with TRBJ1-2; 7 nucleotides align to TRBD1. V lost 1 base, J lost 1 base, and 6 bases stayed unmatched. CDR3 length equals 16 residues. Germline CDR1 and CDR2: MNHNS and SASEGT. The CDR3 sequence is CASSEGSRGYNYGYTF. CDR3 nucleotide sequence: TGTGCCAGCAGTGAAGGTAGCAGGGGGTATAACTATGGCTACACCTTC.

The gene calls are TRBV3-1 (or the pseudogene TRBV3-2) and TRBJ2-1; perhaps TRBD1 as D (6 bases). Trimming shortened V by 1 base and J by 7 bases, and 11 bases separated the two germline ends. Germline lookup yields CDR1 LGHDT and CDR2 YNNKEL (reference sequence). This CDR3 has 14 residues. DNA of the CDR3: TGTGCCAGCAGCCAAGGACAGGCCTTTAATGAGCAGTTCTTC. It is translated as CASSQGQAFNEQFF.

The chain has TRBV19 and TRBJ2-1; 8 bases are a match to TRBD2. The CDR3 covers 14 residues. V shed 6 bases and J 2 bases; nucleotides not matched to a gene: 3. Germline V gives CDR1 LNHDA, CDR2 SQIVND (reference sequence). This CDR3 reads CASSGLAPYNEQFF. Here the CDR3 DNA reads TGTGCCAGTAGCGGACTAGCCCCCTACAATGAGCAGTTCTTC.

The chain carries TRBV7-3 and TRBJ2-2; TRBD1 matches at 8 bases. The CDR3 loop spans 15 amino acids. V was clipped by 3 bases and J by 6 bases; unmatched bases: 6. Germline CDR1 SGHTA, CDR2 FQGTGA. The chain's CDR3 is CASSLAGGNAGELFF. The CDR3 DNA reads as TGTGCCAGCAGCTTGGCAGGGGGCAACGCCGGGGAGCTGTTTTTT.

The chain links TRBV3-1 (or the pseudogene TRBV3-2) to TRBJ1-4, with TRBD1 matching over 9 bases. CDR3 length equals 16 residues. Germline assignment: CDR1 LGHDT and CDR2 YNNKEL (reference sequence). The V and J ends lost 0 bases and 7 bases, in that order; junction bases with no gene match: 6. CDR3 sequence: CASSQEGTGRAEKLFF. The CDR3 nucleotides read TGTGCCAGCAGCCAAGAGGGGACAGGGAGGGCTGAAAAACTGTTTTTT.

The chain joins TRBV27 to TRBJ2-1, with a possible D match to TRBD2 (6 bases). The CDR3 length is 14 residues. V lost 5 bases and J 2 bases, leaving 10 bases between the germline ends. Germline V gene lookup returns CDR1 MNHEY and CDR2 SMNVEV (reference sequence). CDR3 region: CASSRDSTYNEQFF. Written as DNA, the CDR3 is TGTGCCAGCAGTAGGGACTCAACCTACAATGAGCAGTTCTTC.

This chain uses TRBV18 with TRBJ2-7; the match to TRBD2 covers 7 bases. Germline V gene sequence: CDR1 KGHSH, CDR2 LQKENI. V dropped 3 bases and J dropped 4; count of bases not matched to a gene: 9. CDR3 length equals 15 residues. The CDR3, as DNA: TGTGCCAGCTCACCGGGTCCGGGACTAAGTTACGAGCAGTACTTC. Its protein product is CASSPGPGLSYEQYF. Drawing the rest from reference TRBV18 and TRBJ2-7, the complete variable domain is NAGVMQNPRHLVRRRGQEARLRCSPMKGHSHVYWYRQLPEEGLKFMVYLQKENIIDESGMPKERFSAEFPKEGPSILRIQQVVRGDSAAYFCASSPGPGLSYEQYFGPGTRLTVT.

This clone appeared a single time. This chain links TRBV4-1 with TRBJ2-7; a possible D gene is TRBD1 (6 bases). This CDR3 has 17 amino acids. V was pared by 2 bases and J by 4 bases, with 21 bases between. CDR1 and CDR2 from the germline V gene are MGHRA and YSYEKL. The CDR3 sequence: CASSQKTGLSTVYEQYF. CDR3 sequence (DNA): TGCGCCAGCAGCCAAAAAACAGGGCTAAGTACGGTTTACGAGCAGTACTTC.

This chain uses TRBV5-1 with TRBJ2-1; 9 bases are a match to TRBD1. With V trimmed by 4 bases and J by 5 bases, 4 bases remained unmatched. Germline values: CDR1 SGHRS, CDR2 YFSETQ. The CDR3 runs 14 residues. This CDR3 is CASSIQGANNEQFF. CDR3 nucleotide sequence: TGCGCCAGCAGCATACAGGGGGCAAACAATGAGCAGTTCTTC.

CDR3 nucleotide sequence: TGTGCCAGTAGTATCCGCGGGATGACCTACGAGCAGTACTTC. The encoded protein is CASSIRGMTYEQYF. The chain uses TRBV19 and TRBJ2-7, with D perhaps matching TRBD2 (6 bases). The germline V and J ends were trimmed by 3 bases and 2 bases, with 11 bases remaining between them. Germline V gene lookup returns CDR1 LNHDA and CDR2 SQIVND (reference sequence). CDR3 length: 14 residues.

This chain connects TRBV21-1 to TRBJ2-7; TRBD1, the D gene given by the table, was not confirmed from the DNA. TRBV21-1 is reported as a pseudogene. The CDR3 is 22 amino acids. CDR3 DNA sequence: TGTGCCAGCAGCCCCCCGAGGAATGACAGGGAGAGGTACGTAAGGTTTTCCTACGAGCAGTACTTC. Protein sequence: CASSPPRNDRERYVRFSYEQYF.

The chain carries TRBV27 and TRBJ2-2; 9 nucleotides match TRBD1. The CDR3 runs to 16 residues. Germline V gene data show CDR1 as MNHEY and CDR2 as SMNVEV (reference sequence). The V and J ends lost 5 bases and 5 bases, in that order; junction bases with no gene match: 9. CDR3 region: CASSAWDRVLTGELFF. CDR3 coding DNA: TGTGCCAGCAGTGCCTGGGACAGGGTGCTTACCGGGGAGCTGTTTTTT.

This rearrangement joins TRBV25-1 to TRBJ2-2, with 7 bases that match TRBD2. Germline V gene sequence: CDR1 MGHDK, CDR2 SYGVNS. V shed 5 bases, J shed 0 bases, and the junction held 9 bases outside the gene matches. CDR3 length equals 17 residues. The CDR3 loop is CASSYNSGPANTGELFF. The DNA for the CDR3 is TGTGCCAGCAGTTACAATAGCGGGCCCGCGAACACCGGGGAGCTGTTTTTT.

The chain uses TRBV5-8 and TRBJ2-5, with a weak D call TRBD2 (7 bases). The CDR3 has 14 residues. The V end lost 7 bases, the J end lost 9 bases, and 22 bases lay between the germline ends. Looked up from germline, CDR1 is SGHTS and CDR2 is YDEGEE. CDR3 residues: CASGLSGGLGAQYF. The CDR3 region has the DNA TGTGCCAGCGGACTTTCCGGGGGGCTGGGGGCCCAGTACTTC.

The rearrangement joins TRBV15 to TRBJ2-1, with 9 positions matching TRBD2. Germline V CDR1 and CDR2: LNHNV, YYDKDF (reference sequence). V lost 0 bases, J lost 6 bases, and 18 bases stayed unmatched. There are 20 residues in the CDR3. The CDR3 spells CATSRDMALAGSVVINEQFF. CDR3 sequence (DNA): TGTGCCACCAGCAGAGATATGGCGCTAGCGGGAAGTGTGGTCATCAATGAGCAGTTCTTC.

The chain links TRBV5-4 to TRBJ2-2; 12 nucleotides match TRBD2. CDR3 size: 19 residues. Germline trimming cut 4 bases from V and 4 bases from J; bases unmatched to any gene: 14. CDR1 is SGHNT, CDR2 YYREEE, per germline (reference sequence). CDR3 protein: CASSKKTSGSSLITGELFF. Here the CDR3 DNA reads TGTGCCAGCAGCAAAAAGACTAGCGGGAGTTCGCTAATCACCGGGGAGCTGTTTTTT.